These 9 T cell receptor beta chains were all obtained from the same sample, sequenced in a study of T cells in women clearing cervical HPV infection. Produced via immunoSEQ multiplex PCR; TCRdb's table is partial and in-frame only. Seen in this sample are about 29,000 clones; the ten most common clones hold 2.8%. Sequences were obtained from blood buffy coat. These receptors were taken from a woman aged 18 to 69 with a cervical HPV16 infection that either progressed to CIN3+ or cleared (not recorded which).

Comment on this clone: Read coverage stops 3 residues before the CDR3 terminus; the germline J gene supplies the remainder. V and J are TRBV5-1 and TRBJ1-4; no clear D gene. Trimming shortened V by 1 base and J by 8 bases, and 12 bases separated the two germline ends. The length of the CDR3 is 14 residues. The germline CDR1 and CDR2 sequences are SGHRS and YFSETQ. The CDR3 bases that were read are TGCGCCAGCAGCTTGTTTCACAGCGGGGAAAAA. Protein sequence: CASSLFHSGEK. The CDR3, in full, reads CASSLFHSGEKLFF. The whole variable domain, filled in from reference TRBV5-1 and TRBJ1-4, reads KAGVTQTPRYLIKTRGQQVTLSCSPISGHRSVSWYQQTPGQGLQFLFEYFSETQRNKGNFPGRFSGRQFSNSRSEMNVSTLELGDSALYLCASSLFHSGEKLFFGSGTQLSVL.

Comments on this clone: The DNA ends 3 residues before the CDR3 does, and the rest of the CDR3 is filled in from the germline J gene. J is TRBJ1-2 and V is TRBV19; weak D call: TRBD1 (5 bases). The germline gives CDR1 LNHDA, CDR2 SQIVND (reference sequence). V lost 5 bases, J lost 1 base, and 23 bases lay in between. The CDR3 runs to 18 residues. The sequenced part of the CDR3 DNA is TGTGCCAGTAGTCGGGTTAGGGGAGGGGACTTCCTTAACTATGGC. Translated: CASSRVRGGDFLNYG. The whole CDR3 reads CASSRVRGGDFLNYGYTF.

On this clone itself: The CDR3 is cut off 3 residues early in the read; its end comes from the germline J gene. This chain connects TRBV5-4 to TRBJ2-3; a weak D match, TRBD1 (5 bases). Germline V CDR1 and CDR2: SGHNT, YYREEE (reference sequence). The V and J ends lost 1 base and 4 bases respectively, with 10 bases between them. The CDR3 runs 14 residues. Here the CDR3 reads CASSLRQGADTQYF. The sequenced part of the CDR3 DNA is TGTGCCAGCAGCTTGCGTCAGGGCGCAGATACG.

Remarks on this clone: The CDR3 extends 3 residues past the end of the read, so its final part is completed from the germline J gene. V and J are TRBV7-9 and TRBJ1-6; weak D call: TRBD1 (5 bases). The CDR3 totals 14 residues. Germline-derived CDR1 and CDR2 are SEHNR and FQNEAQ (reference sequence). Trimming removed 1 base from V and 9 bases from J, with 10 bases in between. The CDR3 loop reads CASSLEGFGSPLHF. The sequenced part of the CDR3 DNA is TGTGCCAGCAGCTTAGAGGGGTTCGGTTCACCC.

Regarding this clone: The read ends 3 residues shy of where the CDR3 ends; the end is completed using the germline J gene. The J gene is TRBJ2-7, the V gene TRBV28, with TRBD2 matching over 10 bases. Per the germline V gene, CDR1 is MDHEN and CDR2 is SYDVKM. The CDR3 has 16 amino acids. The trim removed 3 bases at V and 1 base at J, leaving 6 bases unmatched. CDR3 DNA, as far as it was read: TGTGCCAGCAGTTTTTCTCGGACTAGCGGATCCTACGAG. It translates to CASSFSRTSGSYE. The CDR3 in full is CASSFSRTSGSYEQYF.

As regards this clone: Sequencing ends 3 residues short of the CDR3 end; the germline J gene provides the rest. The rearrangement links TRBV11-2 to TRBJ1-1; D is unclear. This CDR3 region has 12 residues. The V end was cut by 2 bases, the J end by 5 bases, with 6 bases between. From germline, CDR1 is SGHAT and CDR2 FQNNGV. Partial CDR3 DNA: TGTGCCAGCAGCTTATCACAGACTGAA. Translated: CASSLSQTE. The CDR3 reads in full as CASSLSQTEAFF. Using reference TRBV11-2 and TRBJ1-1 for the parts outside the CDR3, the full variable domain is EAGVAQSPRYKIIEKRQSVAFWCNPISGHATLYWYQQILGQGPKLLIQFQNNGVVDDSQLPKDRFSAERLKGVDSTLKIQPAKLEDSAVYLCASSLSQTEAFFGQGTRLTVV.

Regarding this clone: Read data end 3 residues before the CDR3 end; the end is taken from the germline J gene. The gene calls are TRBV7-7 and TRBJ2-7, with D possibly matching TRBD1 (5 bases). Between the trimmed V and J ends, which lost 9 bases and 5 bases, there was a span of 5 bases. Germline-derived CDR1 and CDR2 are SSHAT and FNYEAQ (reference sequence). This CDR3 contains 9 residues. CDR3 DNA, as far as it was read: TGTGCCAGAGGGGACGAG. It specifies CARGDE. The entire CDR3 sequence reads CARGDEQYF.

Details on this clone: The CDR3 extends 3 residues past the end of the read, so its final part is completed from the germline J gene. The chain recombines TRBV7-6 with TRBJ1-3, with D possibly TRBD1 on 5 matching bases. V lost 1 base and J 4 bases, leaving 11 bases between the germline ends. The CDR3 length is 15 residues. The germline V gene encodes CDR1 SGHVS and CDR2 FNYEAQ. The sequenced part of the CDR3 DNA is TGTGCCAGCAGCTTAGAGCGGGGGAAGGGAAACACC. It specifies CASSLERGKGNT. The CDR3 as a whole reads CASSLERGKGNTIYF.

About this clone: The CDR3 end falls 3 residues outside the read, so it is completed with the germline J gene. This chain connects TRBV5-4 to TRBJ2-1; TRBD2 is a possible D gene (6 bases). CDR3 length: 16 residues. Germline lookup yields CDR1 SGHNT and CDR2 YYREEE (reference sequence). Trimming left V 3 bases short and J 3 bases short, with 16 bases between. The CDR3 here is CASSWTGLHVYNEQFF. CDR3 DNA, as far as it was read: TGTGCCAGCAGCTGGACGGGACTTCACGTCTACAATGAG. Based on the CDR3 plus reference TRBV5-4 and TRBJ2-1, the full variable domain is ETGVTQSPTHLIKTRGQQVTLRCSSQSGHNTVSWYQQALGQGPQFIFQYYREEENGRGNFPPRFSGLQFPNYSSELNVNALELDDSALYLCASSWTGLHVYNEQFFGPGTRLTVL.